This note documents a single T cell receptor (beta chain) sequence. No antigen is known for it. This CDR3 region has 15 residues. The source of the sample is a study of CXCR3-negative and CXCR3-positive naive CD8 T cells. Study-wide results and limits: Comparably high diversity marked both naive subsets, whereas memory CD8+ cells had much lower diversity.

cDNA libraries for TRB were generated by 5' RACE incorporating UMI labels. TCRdb reworked the 5' RACE reads into one entry per CDR3 protein, no DNA. This sample contains about 80,000 distinct CDR3 sequences. The genes are TRBV12-3 or TRBV12-4 and TRBJ2-3; TCRdb names TRBD1, which stays unverified in the absence of DNA. Sequencing was done on a sample of naive CXCR3- CD8+ T cells from blood. The subset here: CD45RO-CCR7+CD27+CD95- naive CD8+ T cells lacking CXCR3 (TNR3-). The origin of this receptor is a human donor in good health. Some clones in this sample may be carry-over from other donors' samples. CDR3 region: CASSDHRDSTDTQYF.